This TCR beta chain is from a study of blood T cell repertoires in COVID-19. Germline V gene lookup returns CDR1 MNHEY and CDR2 SMNVEV (reference sequence). CDR3 length: 13 residues. Trimming removed 5 bases at V and 3 bases at J, with 10 bases between. The repertoire was sequenced with immunoSEQ multiplex PCR; TCRdb's copy has only in-frame clones and lacks some. The sample records about 82,000 clones, over 80% being singletons. The sequence was obtained from an elderly man with active or convalescent COVID-19. The genes are TRBV27 and TRBJ1-1; D unclear. The sample consisted of peripheral blood. The CDR3: CASSQSRDTEAFF. The CDR3 nucleotides are TGTGCCAGCAGTCAAAGCCGGGACACTGAAGCTTTCTTT.